Below, 15 T cell receptor beta chains from the same sample are listed, as sequenced in a study of cytomegalovirus exposure and HLA in healthy donors. The PCR made use of 60 Vbeta and 13 Jbeta primers. Only in-frame clones appear in the TCRdb table, and some are missing; sequencing was by immunoSEQ multiplex PCR. The table has 80,000 or so clones, around 78% seen once; the top ten hold around 4.2%. Sequenced sample: PBMCs. Receptor source: a man aged 35 to 55 in good health and CMV-seronegative.

This clone appeared a few times. The V and J genes are TRBV7-2 and TRBJ2-4; 7 nucleotides line up with TRBD2. The CDR3 is 15 residues long. Trimming cost V 1 base and J 7 bases; bases outside gene matches: 7. Germline CDR1 SGHTA, CDR2 FQGNSA. This chain's CDR3 is CASSLGGAGINIQYF. CDR3 DNA: TGTGCCAGCAGCTTAGGTGGAGCGGGAATCAACATTCAGTACTTC.

J is TRBJ1-5 and V is TRBV2; no definite D call. Germline assignment: CDR1 SNHLY and CDR2 FYNNEI. CDR3 length: 14 residues. Deletions cut 7 bases from V and 7 bases from J, with 17 bases between. The CDR3 here is CASTPTRTLQPQHF. CDR3 nucleotide sequence: TGTGCCAGCACCCCGACAAGAACCCTCCAGCCCCAGCATTTT.

V and J are TRBV5-6 and TRBJ2-2, with TRBD1 matching over 10 bases. Germline V gene data show CDR1 as SGHDT and CDR2 as YYEEEE. Unmatched junction bases numbered 7, after V lost 6 bases and J lost 2 bases. CDR3 size: 16 residues. Written as DNA, the CDR3 is TGTGCCAGCACCCTGCGGGACAGGGGTAACACCGGGGAGCTGTTTTTT. Amino acid sequence: CASTLRDRGNTGELFF.

J is TRBJ1-4 and V is TRBV7-2; D not certain. The germline V gene has CDR1 SGHTA and CDR2 FQGNSA. The ends were cut back, 5 bases at V and 1 base at J, with 11 bases in the middle. CDR3 length equals 15 residues. The CDR3 sequence: CASSPQLGTNEKLFF. DNA for the CDR3: TGTGCCAGCAGCCCACAGCTCGGAACTAATGAAAAACTGTTTTTT.

This chain links TRBV9 with TRBJ1-1; D is possibly TRBD1 (5 bases). In germline, CDR1 is SGDLS, CDR2 YYNGEE. V was cut by 0 bases and J by 3 bases, with 9 bases left in between. The CDR3 length is 14 residues. In DNA, the CDR3 is TGTGCCAGCAGCGTAGGCCTAGGGGACACTGAAGCTTTCTTT. It codes for CASSVGLGDTEAFF.

The chain links TRBV11-2 to TRBJ2-1; D perhaps matches TRBD2 (6 bases). The CDR3 spans 13 residues. Germline V gene data show CDR1 as SGHAT and CDR2 as FQNNGV. V was clipped by 5 bases and J by 3 bases, with 8 bases between them. The CDR3 region is CASSTTSYNEQFF. The CDR3 nucleotides read TGTGCCAGCAGCACGACTAGCTACAATGAGCAGTTCTTC.

V is TRBV28 and J is TRBJ2-7, with 7 nucleotides matching TRBD1. V was pared by 3 bases and J by 0 bases, with 5 bases of the junction left unmatched. The germline CDR1 and CDR2 sequences are MDHEN and SYDVKM. The length of the CDR3 is 15 residues. The CDR3 protein is CASSFQAGGSYEQYF. The CDR3 DNA follows: TGTGCCAGCAGTTTTCAGGCAGGGGGCTCCTACGAGCAGTACTTC.

This clone occurred a few times. The chain recombines TRBV9 with TRBJ2-7; a possible D gene is TRBD2 (7 bases). The CDR3 length is 14 residues. Germline V gene data show CDR1 as SGDLS and CDR2 as YYNGEE. Trimming left V 0 bases short and J 3 bases short, with 10 bases between. Here the CDR3 reads CASSVGGGNYEQYF. DNA of the CDR3: TGTGCCAGCAGCGTAGGGGGGGGCAACTACGAGCAGTACTTC.

This chain uses TRBV27 with TRBJ1-2; the D gene is possibly TRBD1 (5 bases). Germline CDR1 MNHEY, CDR2 SMNVEV (reference sequence). V was cut by 3 bases and J by 8 bases, with 13 bases left in between. The CDR3 contains 13 residues. The CDR3: CASSFPGRRGYTF. CDR3 bases: TGTGCCAGCAGTTTCCCAGGGCGTCGAGGCTACACCTTC.

The chain combines TRBV7-9 with TRBJ1-1; no clear D gene. The CDR3 consists of 12 residues. CDR1 and CDR2 from the germline V gene are SEHNR and FQNEAQ (reference sequence). V lost 2 bases and J 11 bases, leaving 12 bases between the germline ends. CDR3 nucleotide sequence: TGTGCCAGCAGCTTATTCCCGGCGGGCGCTTTCTTT. This sequence encodes CASSLFPAGAFF.

The rearrangement uses TRBV19 and TRBJ1-2; TRBD1 aligns across 10 bases. This CDR3 is built from 18 residues. The ends lost 4 bases at V and 0 bases at J; junction bases unmatched: 11. Germline CDR1 LNHDA, CDR2 SQIVND (reference sequence). The CDR3 DNA reads TGTGCCAGTAGTACGACAGGGGGCGGTTTTGGAGCTAACTATGGCTACACCTTC. Its translation is CASSTTGGGFGANYGYTF.

The V and J genes are TRBV9 and TRBJ2-1; 10 positions agree with TRBD2. The germline gives CDR1 SGDLS, CDR2 YYNGEE. V lost 3 bases to trimming and J lost 7 bases; unmatched junction nucleotides: 16. The CDR3 has 18 residues. This CDR3 reads CASSATLSGTSALNEQFF. DNA for the CDR3: TGTGCCAGCAGCGCAACCCTTTCCGGGACTAGCGCGTTGAATGAGCAGTTCTTC.

This clone has more than one count but fewer than ten. This rearrangement joins TRBV11-2 to TRBJ2-3, with a possible D match to TRBD2 (6 bases). The CDR3 runs 17 residues. Trimming stripped 1 base from V and 2 bases from J, with 16 bases between. The germline gives CDR1 SGHAT, CDR2 FQNNGV. The CDR3 reads CASSLVLGRETTDTQYF. CDR3 bases: TGTGCCAGCAGCTTAGTACTCGGGCGGGAAACCACAGATACGCAGTATTTT.

This chain joins TRBV7-2 and TRBJ1-1; 9 bases align to TRBD1. Germline CDR1 SGHTA, CDR2 FQGNSA. The CDR3 sequence is 13 residues long. V shed 5 bases and J 6 bases; nucleotides not matched to a gene: 4. The DNA of the CDR3 is TGTGCCAGCAGCAGCCGGACAGGGGCTGAAGCTTTCTTT. Translated: CASSSRTGAEAFF. The whole variable domain, remainder taken from reference TRBV7-2 and TRBJ1-1, is GAGVSQSPSNKVTEKGKDVELRCDPISGHTALYWYRQSLGQGLEFLIYFQGNSAPDKSGLPSDRFSAERTGGSVSTLTIQRTQQEDSAVYLCASSSRTGAEAFFGQGTRLTVV.

The CDR3 region is CASSYYSQGWNEQFF. The CDR3 DNA is TGTGCCAGCAGTTACTATTCTCAGGGGTGGAATGAGCAGTTCTTC. The chain carries TRBV6-6 and TRBJ2-1; the D gene is possibly TRBD1 (6 bases). Germline CDR1 and CDR2: MNHNY and SVGAGI (reference sequence). The CDR3 has 15 residues. Trimming removed 1 base at V and 7 bases at J, with 14 bases between.